This T cell receptor beta chain appears in the sequencing data of a study of human T cells and chemical hapten exposure. Study findings and constraints: The study found that DPC sensitization did not change TCRs above 1 in 1000 frequency. Patch test score was positively correlated with the counts of TCRs that had expanded at PT1.

A note on this clonotype: The antigen is not known.

In the authors' methods: Sample TCR counts, which ranged from 23,224 to 690,600, had a median of around 93,000. TCRdb fed the RACE reads into MiXCR, producing one record per CDR3 protein. None of the V and J calls come from the authors' own analysis; TCRdb made them. The table includes approximately 260,000 distinct CDR3 sequences, roughly 8% detected once. The germline CDR1 and CDR2 sequences are MNHEY and SVGEGT. Trimming shortened V by 2 bases and J by 1 base, and 7 bases separated the two germline ends. The CDR3 is 14 residues long. Indicated time point: pre-sensitization, week 0. Treatment here: therapeutic diphenylcyclopropenone sensitization with weekly scalp DPC. Whole blood, unfractionated, served as the material for total RNA extraction.

The sequence was obtained from a man younger than 35 with alopecia areata. Some clones in this sample may be carry-over from other donors' samples. Sample: whole blood, taken in connection with sensitization to the hapten diphenylcyclopropenone (DPC). V and J are TRBV6-2 or TRBV6-3 and TRBJ2-3; D gene ambiguous. The DNA of the CDR3 is TGTGCCAGCAGTTACGGCTCCCGCACAGATACGCAGTATTTT. Protein sequence: CASSYGSRTDTQYF.